The following is a T cell receptor (beta chain) sequence with its context. The antigen is not known. The assay was immunoSEQ multiplex PCR, and TCRdb's table has in-frame clones only and misses some. The sample lists approximately 110,000 clones, around 88% occurring once. CDR3 size: 13 residues. V lost 2 bases, J lost 2 bases, and 4 bases lay in between. CDR1 KGHSY and CDR2 FQNENV come from the germline V gene. These data originate in a study of T cell responses to AZD1222 COVID-19 vaccine. Overall study findings and caveats: Increases in Spike-specific TCR breadth and depth were seen after two AZD1222 doses. Spike-wide coverage was observed for vaccine-associated CD4 TCRs, with dominant responses at 160-218 and 743-854. Donors, mostly white British, included more females; clonal diversity was possibly underestimated. Samples come after the peak T cell response, not at day 14.

Sequenced material: peripheral blood, taken on day 0 of AZD1222 vaccination. The gene calls are TRBV16 and TRBJ1-5; D remains unclear. This TCR came from an adult in good health. The CDR3 is CASSQSRNQPQHF. The CDR3 region has the DNA TGTGCCAGCAGCCAAAGCCGCAATCAGCCCCAGCATTTT. The variable domain in full, completed from reference TRBV16 and TRBJ1-5, reads GEEVAQTPKHLVRGEGQKAKLYCAPIKGHSYVFWYQQVLKNEFKFLISFQNENVFDETGMPKERFSAKCLPNSPCSLEIQATKLEDSAVYFCASSQSRNQPQHFGDGTRLSIL.